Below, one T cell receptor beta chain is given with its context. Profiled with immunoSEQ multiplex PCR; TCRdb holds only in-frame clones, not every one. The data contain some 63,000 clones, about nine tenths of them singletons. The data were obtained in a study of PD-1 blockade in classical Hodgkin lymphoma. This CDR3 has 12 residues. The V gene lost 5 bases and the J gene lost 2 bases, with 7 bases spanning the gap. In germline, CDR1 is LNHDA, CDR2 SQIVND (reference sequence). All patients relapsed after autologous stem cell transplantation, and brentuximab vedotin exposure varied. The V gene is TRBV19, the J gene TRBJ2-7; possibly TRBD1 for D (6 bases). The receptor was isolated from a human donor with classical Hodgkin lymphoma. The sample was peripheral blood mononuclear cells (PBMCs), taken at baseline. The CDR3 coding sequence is TGTGCCAGTAGTCCAGGGGCCTACGAGCAGTACTTC. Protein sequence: CASSPGAYEQYF.